Listed below are T cell receptor beta chains from one sample, sequenced in a study of T cell responses to AZD1222 COVID-19 vaccine. Assay used: immunoSEQ multiplex PCR; TCRdb lists only in-frame clones, some missing. The table has fewer than 110,000 clones, approximately 90% seen once; the top ten hold 20% to 25%. Source: peripheral blood, taken on day 0 of AZD1222 vaccination. These receptors came from an adult in good health. Both conserved end residues are part of each CDR3. Fields, in order: V gene, D gene, J gene, clone size, CDR3 DNA, CDR3 protein. D genes are given only for firm matches. Clone size is shown for a subset of rows, as once, few, many or a class of expanded clone.

>TRBV10-3|NA|TRBJ1-3|NA
TGTGCCATCAGTGAGTCTTCAAGGACAGCCGGAAACACCATATATTTT
CAISESSRTAGNTIYF
>TRBV6-5|TRBD1|TRBJ1-5|NA
TGTGCCAGCAGTAAGCGACAGGGTAGCAATCAGCCCCAGCATTTT
CASSKRQGSNQPQHF
>TRBV6-5|NA|TRBJ1-6|NA
TGTGCCAGCAGTAACGGGGGCCTAAGTCCCTCACCCCTCCACTTT
CASSNGGLSPSPLHF
>TRBV19|TRBD1|TRBJ1-5|NA
TGTGCCAGTAGTATAACTGGGACAGGGTATCAGCCCCAGCATTTT
CASSITGTGYQPQHF
>TRBV5-1|NA|TRBJ1-3|few
TGCGCCAGCAGCAGGACGGGGGACCCGCCCGGAAACACCATATATTTT
CASSRTGDPPGNTIYF
>TRBV24-1|NA|TRBJ1-3|NA
TGTGCCACCAGTGATTTACTTGTTCGGGGGAATACTGGAAACACCATATATTTT
CATSDLLVRGNTGNTIYF
>TRBV15|NA|TRBJ2-1|once
TGTGCCACCAGCAGAGATAAAGTTACCTACAATGAGCAGTTCTTC
CATSRDKVTYNEQFF
>TRBV2|NA|TRBJ1-1|many
TGTGCCAGCAGTGCCGGGGTTGCTGAAGCTTTCTTT
CASSAGVAEAFF
>TRBV6-5|TRBD1|TRBJ1-3|NA
TGTGCCAGCAGTTATCAACAGGGGGCCACTGGAAACACCATATATTTT
CASSYQQGATGNTIYF
>TRBV5-6|NA|TRBJ2-6|NA
TGTGCCAGCAGCCGAATCAGCTCTGGGGCCAACGTCCTGACTTTC
CASSRISSGANVLTF
>TRBV9|TRBD2|TRBJ2-7|NA
TGTGCCAGCAGCGTAGCTGAGGGGACTAGCGGCTACGAGCAGTACTTC
CASSVAEGTSGYEQYF
>TRBV10-3|NA|TRBJ1-2|NA
TGTGCCATCAGTGAGTCGTATGGCTACACCTTC
CAISESYGYTF
>TRBV4-2|NA|TRBJ1-1|NA
TGTGCCAGCAGCCCGGGGGGAGATACTGAAGCTTTCTTT
CASSPGGDTEAFF
>TRBV11-2|TRBD1|TRBJ1-1|NA
TGTGCCAGCAGCCCCCCGGGCAGGGGGAGCACTGAAGCTTTCTTT
CASSPPGRGSTEAFF
>TRBV27|TRBD1|TRBJ1-2|NA
TGTGCCAGCAGTTCAAAACGGACAGGTCCCACCACTGGCTACACCTTC
CASSSKRTGPTTGYTF
>TRBV19|NA|TRBJ2-7|NA
TGTGCCAGTACCCCCGACTTTGGATCCACCTACGAGCAGTACTTC
CASTPDFGSTYEQYF
>TRBV5-1|TRBD2|TRBJ2-2|few
TGCGCCAGCAGCGAACTAGCGGGGGTCACCGGGGAGCTGTTTTTT
CASSELAGVTGELFF
>TRBV7-9|TRBD1|TRBJ2-7|NA
TGTGCCAGCAGCTCCGGACAGGGGGCCTACGAGCAGTACTTC
CASSSGQGAYEQYF
>TRBV5-6|TRBD1|TRBJ2-5|few
TGTGCCAGCAGCTTCAGGGGGCTCGATGGGACCCAGTACTTC
CASSFRGLDGTQYF
>TRBV7-3|NA|TRBJ1-2|NA
TGTGCCAGCAGCTTAACGGGGGGTGACGCTTTATCGAGCTACACCTTC
CASSLTGGDALSSYTF
>TRBV4-3|NA|TRBJ2-1|NA
TGCGCCAGCAGCCAAGTTAGCGGACAAAATGAGCAGTTCTTC
CASSQVSGQNEQFF
>TRBV13|NA|TRBJ1-1|NA
TGTGCCAGCAGCTTAGGCCAAACCACTGAAGCTTTCTTT
CASSLGQTTEAFF
>TRBV5-1|NA|TRBJ1-1|NA
TGCGCCAGCAGCTTGGAAGGCCGAGATTACACTGAAGCTTTCTTT
CASSLEGRDYTEAFF
>TRBV29-1|NA|TRBJ1-1|NA
TGCAGCGTTGGGCTCCGGGGGGGACGGAACACTGAAGCTTTCTTT
CSVGLRGGRNTEAFF
>TRBV27|NA|TRBJ1-5|NA
TGTGCCAGCAGCCCCTTCCGGGAGAGGAATCAGCCCCAGCATTTT
CASSPFRERNQPQHF
>TRBV9|NA|TRBJ2-7|NA
TGTGCCAGCAGCGTAGAGGAGTCTAAGAGCTCCTACGAGCAGTACTTC
CASSVEESKSSYEQYF
>TRBV2|TRBD2|TRBJ2-1|NA
TGTGCCACCCGCCAACTAGCGGGGGGTATTGGCAATGAGCAGTTCTTC
CATRQLAGGIGNEQFF